One sample yielded the 25 T cell receptor beta chains listed below, sequenced in a study of STAT5B mutations in CD4+ large granular lymphocyte leukemia. Using immunoSEQ multiplex PCR, the repertoire was profiled, and TCRdb retains in-frame clones only, with some absent. The table includes 45,000 to 50,000 clones, roughly 84% detected once. The material sequenced was CD4+ T cells from blood buffy coats. Receptors were obtained from a human donor in good health.

The J gene is TRBJ1-1, the V gene TRBV7-2, with 10 bases lining up with TRBD1. V lost 4 bases, J lost 4 bases, and 6 bases stayed unmatched. Looked up from germline, CDR1 is SGHTA and CDR2 is FQGNSA. This CDR3 comprises 15 residues. In nucleotides, the CDR3 is TGTGCCAGCAGCTACACGGGACAGGGGTTCACTGAAGCTTTCTTT. Protein sequence: CASSYTGQGFTEAFF.

The chain employs TRBV7-9 and TRBJ1-6; maybe TRBD1 (5 bases). V was trimmed by 3 bases and J by 8 bases, leaving 14 bases between them. The germline CDR1 and CDR2 sequences are SEHNR and FQNEAQ (reference sequence). The length of the CDR3 is 15 residues. The DNA for the CDR3 is TGTGCCAGCAGCTTCCGGGACGGCGGCCATTCACCCCTCCACTTT. This translates into CASSFRDGGHSPLHF.

This chain joins TRBV5-6 and TRBJ2-7; D is undetermined. V dropped 0 bases and J dropped 7 bases, with 14 bases sitting between them. Germline values: CDR1 SGHDT, CDR2 YYEEEE. This CDR3 comprises 14 residues. In DNA, the CDR3 is TGTGCCAGCAGCTTGGGGCAGGCTTTGAGGGAGCAGTACTTC. Translating gives CASSLGQALREQYF.

The chain links TRBV5-6 to TRBJ2-7; D tentatively fits TRBD1 or TRBD2 (5 bases each). Germline-derived CDR1 and CDR2 are SGHDT and YYEEEE. The CDR3 extends over 14 amino acids. V was cut by 2 bases and J by 4 bases, with 13 bases left in between. The CDR3 DNA reads as TGTGCCAGCAGCTTTTCGGTGGGGGAGTACGAGCAGTACTTC. This sequence encodes CASSFSVGEYEQYF.

The V call is TRBV7-3, the J call TRBJ2-2; no definite D call. Trimming removed 2 bases from V and 4 bases from J, with 17 bases in between. This CDR3 is built from 17 residues. CDR1 and CDR2 (germline): SGHTA, FQGTGA. In DNA form, the CDR3 reads TGTGCCAGCAGCTTATCCGGCGGCGCGGTGGGCACCGGGGAGCTGTTTTTT. Amino acid sequence: CASSLSGGAVGTGELFF. Together with reference TRBV7-3 and TRBJ2-2, the CDR3 gives the full variable domain: GAGVSQTPSNKVTEKGKYVELRCDPISGHTALYWYRQSLGQGPEFLIYFQGTGAADDSGLPNDRFFAVRPEGSVSTLKIQRTERGDSAVYLCASSLSGGAVGTGELFFGEGSRLTVL.

This sequence joins TRBV5-4 and TRBJ2-7; TRBD1 aligns across 9 bases. Looked up from germline, CDR1 is SGHNT and CDR2 is YYREEE (reference sequence). Trimming removed 4 bases from V and 3 bases from J; junction bases left unmatched: 5. The CDR3 totals 14 residues. CDR3 DNA sequence: TGTGCCAGCAGCCGGGCGACAGGGGGCTACGAGCAGTACTTC. It translates to CASSRATGGYEQYF.

J is TRBJ2-7 and V is TRBV2; 8 bases align to TRBD1. Trimming at V came to 7 bases and at J to 3 bases, leaving 8 bases not matched to a gene. Germline V gene sequence: CDR1 SNHLY, CDR2 FYNNEI. This CDR3 has 14 amino acids. Here the CDR3 DNA reads TGTGCCAGCACGGGGACAGGAAGGATCTACGAGCAGTACTTC. It specifies CASTGTGRIYEQYF. The whole variable domain, filled in from reference TRBV2 and TRBJ2-7, reads EPEVTQTPSHQVTQMGQEVILRCVPISNHLYFYWYRQILGQKVEFLVSFYNNEISEKSEIFDDQFSVERPDGSNFTLKIRSTKLEDSAMYFCASTGTGRIYEQYFGPGTRLTVT.

The V and J genes are TRBV18 and TRBJ2-7; tentatively, D is TRBD1 (5 bases). The CDR3 totals 14 residues. Germline CDR1 reads KGHSH; CDR2 reads LQKENI. The ends were cut back, 2 bases at V and 5 bases at J, with 13 bases in the middle. Here the CDR3 reads CASSPSQGYNEQYF. The CDR3 DNA reads as TGTGCCAGCTCACCATCCCAGGGATACAACGAGCAGTACTTC.

This chain joins TRBV2 and TRBJ2-4, with 8 bases matching TRBD2. V trimming: 7 bases; J trimming: 5 bases; junction bases outside the gene matches: 7. Per germline, CDR1 SNHLY and CDR2 FYNNEI. The CDR3 is made up of 14 amino acids. CDR3 protein: CASIRRGGQNIQYF. In DNA, the CDR3 is TGTGCCAGCATTCGTCGGGGGGGCCAAAACATTCAGTACTTC.

The chain recombines TRBV7-9 with TRBJ1-4, with a weak D call TRBD1 (6 bases). V lost 3 bases, J lost 4 bases, and 15 bases lay in between. The CDR3 is 16 amino acids. Germline assignment: CDR1 SEHNR and CDR2 FQNEAQ (reference sequence). The CDR3 reads CASSFNPTGYNEKLFF. The CDR3 DNA follows: TGTGCCAGCAGCTTTAATCCGACAGGATATAATGAAAAACTGTTTTTT.

This chain connects TRBV6-6 to TRBJ1-5; no firm D call. This CDR3 is built from 14 residues. Germline V gene data show CDR1 as MNHNY and CDR2 as SVGAGI (reference sequence). Between the trimmed V and J ends, which lost 5 bases and 0 bases, there was a span of 8 bases. The DNA for the CDR3 is TGTGCCAGCAGTCACCAGGATAGCAATCAGCCCCAGCATTTT. Amino acids: CASSHQDSNQPQHF.

The V gene is TRBV2, the J gene TRBJ2-2; 9 bases align to TRBD2. V shed 7 bases and J 0 bases; nucleotides not matched to a gene: 3. Germline V CDR1 and CDR2: SNHLY, FYNNEI. The CDR3 contains 15 residues. The CDR3 loop reads CASKPSGANTGELFF. As DNA, the CDR3 is TGTGCCAGCAAACCTAGCGGGGCGAACACCGGGGAGCTGTTTTTT.

Worth noting for this clone: At one end, the junction sequence differs from germline, possibly due to a read error. The J gene is TRBJ1-2, the V gene TRBV6-1; maybe TRBD1 (5 bases). The CDR3 totals 14 residues. Per the germline V gene, CDR1 is MNHNS and CDR2 is SASEGT. The CDR3 coding sequence is TGTGCCAGCAGTCCTCGTTTGGTTATAGGACAACCTGTTTTC. It translates to CASSPRLVIGQPVF.

This chain connects TRBV19 to TRBJ2-3, with 9 bases matching TRBD2. Germline values: CDR1 LNHDA, CDR2 SQIVND (reference sequence). CDR3 length equals 15 residues. V gave up 6 bases and J gave up 3 bases; unmatched junction bases: 7. CDR3 in amino acids: CASRSRGLATDTQYF. CDR3 sequence (DNA): TGTGCCAGTAGATCCAGGGGACTAGCTACAGATACGCAGTATTTT.

The rearrangement joins TRBV9 to TRBJ2-5, with 10 bases matching TRBD1. Looked up from germline, CDR1 is SGDLS and CDR2 is YYNGEE. J gave up 1 base and V 0 bases, and 9 bases lay outside the gene matches. CDR3 length equals 18 residues. The CDR3: CASSVGQATGGFQETQYF. CDR3 DNA: TGTGCCAGCAGCGTAGGTCAGGCGACAGGGGGCTTCCAAGAGACCCAGTACTTC.

The chain recombines TRBV13 with TRBJ2-3; TRBD2 matches 7 bases. Germline CDR1 reads PRHDT; CDR2 reads FYEKMQ (reference sequence). The V and J ends lost 4 bases and 3 bases, in that order; junction bases with no gene match: 4. The CDR3 spans 14 residues. CDR3 sequence reads: CASSSWDYTDTQYF. DNA for the CDR3: TGTGCCAGCAGCTCTTGGGACTATACAGATACGCAGTATTTT.

The CDR3 is CASSHDRGHEQYF. The CDR3 coding sequence is TGTGCCAGCAGCCACGACAGGGGCCACGAGCAGTACTTC. J is TRBJ2-7 and V is TRBV7-3; 8 bases are a match to TRBD1. J lost 5 bases, V lost 5 bases, and 5 bases had no gene match. This CDR3 has 13 residues. Germline lookup yields CDR1 SGHTA and CDR2 FQGTGA.

This clone appeared a single time. V gene TRBV11-2 combines with J gene TRBJ2-7, with a possible D match to TRBD2 (6 bases). The germline V gene encodes CDR1 SGHAT and CDR2 FQNNGV. V was clipped by 1 base and J by 2 bases, with 9 bases between them. This CDR3 region has 14 residues. CDR3 amino acids: CASSLVQRAYEQYF. As DNA, the CDR3 is TGTGCCAGCAGCTTAGTCCAGCGGGCCTACGAGCAGTACTTC.

The genes are TRBV7-2 and TRBJ2-1; D uncertain. The CDR3 contains 15 residues. Germline V gives CDR1 SGHTA, CDR2 FQGNSA. Trimming pared 1 base from V and 2 bases from J, leaving 9 bases between. The CDR3 sequence: CASSLGLGTYNEQFF. CDR3 coding DNA: TGTGCCAGCAGCTTAGGCCTAGGAACCTACAATGAGCAGTTCTTC. Complete variable domain (other parts from reference TRBV7-2 and TRBJ2-1): GAGVSQSPSNKVTEKGKDVELRCDPISGHTALYWYRQSLGQGLEFLIYFQGNSAPDKSGLPSDRFSAERTGGSVSTLTIQRTQQEDSAVYLCASSLGLGTYNEQFFGPGTRLTVL.

This clone was picked up one time. This CDR3 is CASSRDSHLVNTEAFF. The CDR3 DNA sequence: TGTGCCAGCTCACGGGACAGCCATCTCGTGAACACTGAAGCTTTCTTT. This chain links TRBV18 with TRBJ1-1, with 7 positions matching TRBD1. In germline, CDR1 is KGHSH, CDR2 LQKENI. The CDR3 is made up of 16 amino acids. The J segment lost 0 bases and the V segment lost 4 bases, leaving 8 bases of the junction unmatched.

There are a few counts of this clone. This chain uses TRBV28 with TRBJ1-5, with TRBD1 as a possible D gene (6 bases). The CDR3 extends over 15 amino acids. Per germline, CDR1 MDHEN and CDR2 SYDVKM. V was trimmed by 3 bases and J by 6 bases, leaving 15 bases between them. DNA for the CDR3: TGTGCCAGCAGTTTCCTACAGGGTAAGGGTCAGCCCCAGCATTTT. It codes for CASSFLQGKGQPQHF.

This clone occurred a few times. The genes are TRBV7-7 and TRBJ2-1, with D possibly being TRBD2 (6 bases). Germline loops: CDR1 SSHAT, CDR2 FNYEAQ (reference sequence). The CDR3 consists of 14 residues. V was trimmed by 0 bases and J by 6 bases, leaving 9 bases between them. Here the CDR3 reads CASSLARGSNEQFF. CDR3 in DNA: TGTGCCAGCAGCTTAGCGCGGGGTTCCAATGAGCAGTTCTTC.

This sequence joins TRBV5-1 and TRBJ2-1; 9 bases fit TRBD2. Germline V gives CDR1 SGHRS, CDR2 YFSETQ. J gave up 5 bases and V 4 bases, and 7 bases lay outside the gene matches. The CDR3 extends over 15 amino acids. For the CDR3, the DNA is TGCGCCAGCAGCCCACCGAGACTAGCGGACAATGAGCAGTTCTTC. This encodes CASSPPRLADNEQFF.

V usage is TRBV4-1 and J usage is TRBJ2-3; TRBD1 matches at 9 bases. CDR3 length equals 15 residues. From germline, CDR1 is MGHRA and CDR2 YSYEKL. J gave up 6 bases and V 3 bases, and 7 bases lay outside the gene matches. The DNA of the CDR3 is TGCGCCAGCAGCCAGCCAAGGGACAGGGATGATACGCAGTATTTT. Protein: CASSQPRDRDDTQYF.

This rearrangement joins TRBV6-1 to TRBJ1-2; 10 bases match TRBD1. This CDR3 comprises 15 residues. Per the germline V gene, CDR1 is MNHNS and CDR2 is SASEGT. J gave up 6 bases and V 4 bases, and 8 bases lay outside the gene matches. CDR3 bases: TGTGCCAGCAGTGTCTTCGGGACAGGGGACCATGGCTACACCTTC. Translating gives CASSVFGTGDHGYTF.